Following are 28 T cell receptor beta chains from one sample sequenced in a study of blood T cell repertoires in COVID-19. TCRdb's copy holds only in-frame clones and misses some; the assay was immunoSEQ multiplex PCR. The repertoire includes under 80,000 clones, approximately 86% of them detected once, and approximately 14% sits in the top ten. The sample was peripheral blood. The receptors here all came from a human donor in a cohort sampled during active COVID-19.

This chain joins TRBV11-2 and TRBJ2-7; 7 nucleotides agree with TRBD2. V was clipped by 5 bases and J by 2 bases; unmatched bases: 3. The germline V gene encodes CDR1 SGHAT and CDR2 FQNNGV. The CDR3 is made up of 13 amino acids. Written as DNA, the CDR3 is TGTGCCAGCAGCCAGGGACTACCCTACGAGCAGTACTTC. Amino acid sequence: CASSQGLPYEQYF.

The genes are TRBV5-1 and TRBJ2-5; 9 bases align to TRBD2. CDR3 length: 16 amino acids. The V segment lost 0 bases and the J segment 2 bases; nucleotides outside the gene matches: 5. Per the germline V gene, CDR1 is SGHRS and CDR2 is YFSETQ. This chain's CDR3 is CASSLEGTSFQETQYF. As DNA, the CDR3 is TGCGCCAGCAGCTTGGAAGGGACTAGCTTTCAAGAGACCCAGTACTTC.

The J gene is TRBJ1-2, the V gene TRBV5-1; D is uncertain. This CDR3 contains 17 residues. The germline CDR1 and CDR2 sequences are SGHRS and YFSETQ. Between the trimmed V and J ends, which lost 0 bases and 3 bases, there was a span of 18 bases. The CDR3: CASSLAGVSVGHYGYTF. CDR3 nucleotide sequence: TGCGCCAGCAGCTTGGCCGGGGTTTCGGTCGGGCACTATGGCTACACCTTC.

The J gene is TRBJ2-2, the V gene TRBV5-1; 11 positions agree with TRBD2. V was clipped by 0 bases and J by 7 bases; unmatched bases: 5. This CDR3 spans 16 amino acids. The V gene's germline CDR1 is SGHRS and CDR2 YFSETQ. The CDR3, as DNA: TGCGCCAGCAGCTTGGCAGGGACTAGCGGCGGCGGGGAGCTGTTTTTT. This encodes CASSLAGTSGGGELFF.

This sequence joins TRBV18 and TRBJ2-1; D is ambiguous. Germline V gene sequence: CDR1 KGHSH, CDR2 LQKENI. V was cut by 5 bases and J by 4 bases, with 3 bases left in between. This CDR3 comprises 11 residues. CDR3 in DNA: TGTGCCAGCTCAGCGTACAATGAGCAGTTCTTC. This gives the protein CASSAYNEQFF.

The CDR3 DNA is TGTGCCAGCATCCTAGCTGGGGCCAACGTCCTGACTTTC. Translating it yields CASILAGANVLTF. The gene calls are TRBV7-9 and TRBJ2-6, with D uncertain. CDR3 size: 13 residues. The V gene lost 7 bases and the J gene lost 2 bases, with 6 bases spanning the gap. Germline V gene data show CDR1 as SEHNR and CDR2 as FQNEAQ (reference sequence).

This chain links TRBV5-4 with TRBJ2-3, with 9 bases aligning to TRBD2. Germline assignment: CDR1 SGHNT and CDR2 YYREEE (reference sequence). The junction had 11 bases not matched to a gene; V was cut back by 0 bases and J by 6 bases. This CDR3 has 17 residues. CDR3 coding DNA: TGTGCCAGCAGCTTGGGGGCTAGCGGGGTAAGGGGGGATACGCAGTATTTT. Its protein is CASSLGASGVRGDTQYF.

The J gene is TRBJ2-3, the V gene TRBV27; tentatively, D is TRBD2 (5 bases). CDR1 and CDR2 (germline): MNHEY, SMNVEV (reference sequence). V was cut by 6 bases and J by 1 base, with 20 bases left in between. This CDR3 contains 17 residues. CDR3 bases: TGTGCCAGCAGCTCCGGAGGACCGCTATCCGGCACAGATACGCAGTATTTT. Its translation: CASSSGGPLSGTDTQYF.

The chain is built from TRBV5-7 and TRBJ2-7; D unclear. TRBV5-7 is identified as an open reading frame with a role that is uncertain. There are 11 residues in the CDR3. V was clipped by 1 base and J by 5 bases, with 4 bases between them. Written as DNA, the CDR3 is TGTGCCAGCAGCTTGTTTAACGAGCAGTACTTC. Amino acid sequence: CASSLFNEQYF.

This sequence joins TRBV28 and TRBJ2-1; the D gene is possibly TRBD2 (6 bases). This CDR3 has 11 residues. In germline, CDR1 is MDHEN, CDR2 SYDVKM. V was clipped by 7 bases and J by 10 bases, with 11 bases between them. Here the CDR3 DNA reads TGTGCCAGCAAGGAGGGTAGGGAGCAGTTCTTC. Residues: CASKEGREQFF.

The chain uses TRBV5-1 and TRBJ2-1; D is perhaps TRBD1 (8 bases). V was clipped by 6 bases and J by 7 bases, with 20 bases between them. Germline values: CDR1 SGHRS, CDR2 YFSETQ. The CDR3 is 15 amino acids. This CDR3 reads CASTPMDREGNEQFF. CDR3 nucleotide sequence: TGCGCCAGCACTCCTATGGACAGGGAGGGAAATGAGCAGTTCTTC. The full variable domain, in which reference TRBV5-1 and TRBJ2-1 provide the parts outside the CDR3, is KAGVTQTPRYLIKTRGQQVTLSCSPISGHRSVSWYQQTPGQGLQFLFEYFSETQRNKGNFPGRFSGRQFSNSRSEMNVSTLELGDSALYLCASTPMDREGNEQFFGPGTRLTVL.

The V call is TRBV7-3, the J call TRBJ2-1, with 8 bases fitting TRBD2. The CDR3 totals 16 residues. Germline V gives CDR1 SGHTA, CDR2 FQGTGA. V was pared by 4 bases and J by 2 bases, with 7 bases of the junction left unmatched. The CDR3 DNA reads TGTGCCAGCAGCTCCCAAGCGGGGGTAACCTACAATGAGCAGTTCTTC. Residues: CASSSQAGVTYNEQFF.

The J gene is TRBJ2-5, the V gene TRBV7-9; 8 positions match TRBD2. J was trimmed by 2 bases and V by 5 bases; bases with no gene match: 7. The CDR3 is made up of 15 amino acids. Germline assignment: CDR1 SEHNR and CDR2 FQNEAQ (reference sequence). This CDR3 reads CASSTRLAQQETQYF. The CDR3 bases are TGTGCCAGCAGCACCCGACTAGCGCAACAAGAGACCCAGTACTTC.

The V call is TRBV27, the J call TRBJ1-5; TRBD1 matches 7 bases. Germline V gene lookup returns CDR1 MNHEY and CDR2 SMNVEV (reference sequence). CDR3 length: 14 residues. Trimming at V came to 6 bases and at J to 4 bases, leaving 6 bases not matched to a gene. CDR3 residues: CASSRQGGNQPQHF. CDR3 DNA: TGTGCCAGCAGCAGACAGGGCGGAAATCAGCCCCAGCATTTT.

The J gene is TRBJ2-7, the V gene TRBV27, with 7 bases lining up with TRBD1. Germline lookup yields CDR1 MNHEY and CDR2 SMNVEV (reference sequence). The CDR3 totals 14 residues. After removal of 0 bases from V and 3 bases from J, the junction contained 2 bases not matched to a gene. The CDR3 sequence is CASSLSGQFYEQYF. DNA for the CDR3: TGTGCCAGCAGTTTATCGGGACAGTTCTACGAGCAGTACTTC.

J is TRBJ2-1 and V is TRBV11-3, with TRBD2 identical over 10 bases. This CDR3 is 19 amino acids long. Trimming cost V 0 bases and J 8 bases; bases outside gene matches: 16. Germline lookup yields CDR1 SGHNT and CDR2 YENEEA. CDR3 residues: CASSLELVGRLAGDDEQFF. The CDR3 nucleotides are TGTGCCAGCAGCTTAGAGCTAGTGGGGAGACTAGCGGGCGACGATGAGCAGTTCTTC. Full variable domain (outside the CDR3, taken from reference TRBV11-3 and TRBJ2-1): EAGVVQSPRYKIIEKKQPVAFWCNPISGHNTLYWYLQNLGQGPELLIRYENEEAVDDSQLPKDRFSAERLKGVDSTLKIQPAELGDSAVYLCASSLELVGRLAGDDEQFFGPGTRLTVL.

V is TRBV6-5 and J is TRBJ2-1, with 8 bases lining up with TRBD2. After removal of 4 bases from V and 3 bases from J, the junction contained 8 bases not matched to a gene. CDR3 length equals 16 residues. Looked up from germline, CDR1 is MNHEY and CDR2 is SVGAGI. The DNA of the CDR3 is TGTGCCAGCAGTTCCCCCGGGACTAGTATCTACAATGAGCAGTTCTTC. It translates to CASSSPGTSIYNEQFF.

The rearrangement joins TRBV12-3 or TRBV12-4 to TRBJ2-5; D is possibly TRBD2 (6 bases). The CDR3 length is 13 residues. V shed 7 bases and J shed 5 bases, with 14 bases lying between them. In nucleotides, the CDR3 is TGTGCCAGCATGCGGGACTTGGGGGAGACCCAGTACTTC. Its protein product is CASMRDLGETQYF.

This rearrangement joins TRBV4-3 to TRBJ2-4, with D perhaps matching TRBD1 (5 bases). V was clipped by 4 bases and J by 0 bases, with 19 bases between them. The CDR3 contains 18 residues. Per the germline V gene, CDR1 is LGHNA and CDR2 is YSLEER. CDR3 region: CASSLGALTPRAKNIQYF. CDR3 nucleotides: TGCGCCAGCAGCCTAGGGGCCCTCACCCCCAGAGCCAAAAACATTCAGTACTTC.

The chain employs TRBV11-2 and TRBJ2-7, with 8 bases matching TRBD2. V lost 1 base to trimming and J lost 7 bases; unmatched junction nucleotides: 9. From germline, CDR1 is SGHAT and CDR2 FQNNGV. The CDR3 is 15 residues long. The CDR3 here is CASSLGRLAGQEQYF. DNA of the CDR3: TGTGCCAGCAGCTTAGGTCGGCTAGCGGGCCAGGAGCAGTACTTC.

This chain uses TRBV19 with TRBJ2-1; TRBD1 matches 7 bases. Unmatched junction bases numbered 9, after V lost 9 bases and J lost 4 bases. The CDR3 sequence is 14 residues long. Germline assignment: CDR1 LNHDA and CDR2 SQIVND (reference sequence). The CDR3: CASTRGQGYNEQFF. In DNA, the CDR3 is TGTGCCAGCACAAGGGGGCAGGGGTACAATGAGCAGTTCTTC.

The V call is TRBV6-5, the J call TRBJ2-7; D gene uncertain. With 7 bases removed from V and 2 bases from J, the gap between germline ends came to 15 bases. The CDR3 sequence is 14 residues long. CDR1 is MNHEY, CDR2 SVGAGI, per germline. DNA of the CDR3: TGTGCCAGCACCTCTACAGTTCTTACCTACGAGCAGTACTTC. As protein: CASTSTVLTYEQYF.

This rearrangement joins TRBV10-2 to TRBJ2-5, with 9 positions matching TRBD2. Germline V gives CDR1 WSHSY, CDR2 SAAADI. V lost 6 bases and J lost 1; bases outside the gene matches: 0. This CDR3 has 13 residues. The CDR3 coding sequence is TGCGCCAGCAGGACTAGCGGCCAAGAGACCCAGTACTTC. The encoded protein is CASRTSGQETQYF.

The chain employs TRBV5-1 and TRBJ2-2; no firm D call. Germline V gene sequence: CDR1 SGHRS, CDR2 YFSETQ. The CDR3 spans 12 residues. The V end lost 0 bases, the J end lost 6 bases, and 3 bases lay between the germline ends. CDR3 protein: CASSLVSGELFF. CDR3 DNA: TGCGCCAGCAGCTTGGTATCCGGGGAGCTGTTTTTT.

Note on this clone: This sample includes further DNA sequences coding for the same CDR3. V is TRBV28 and J is TRBJ2-7, with 9 bases aligning to TRBD2. The CDR3 sequence is 14 residues long. Trimming at V came to 5 bases and at J to 4 bases, leaving 6 bases not matched to a gene. Per the germline V gene, CDR1 is MDHEN and CDR2 is SYDVKM. The CDR3 nucleotides read TGTGCCAGCAGTCCTGGACTAGCGAGATACGAGCAGTACTTC. It specifies CASSPGLARYEQYF.

In its sample, this clone was seen once. The J gene is TRBJ2-1, the V gene TRBV7-8; 7 bases agree with TRBD2. The CDR3 runs to 16 residues. Germline V gene data show CDR1 as SGHVS and CDR2 as FQNEAQ. V lost 5 bases to trimming and J lost 8 bases; unmatched junction nucleotides: 15. CDR3 coding DNA: TGTGCCAGCAGCCCCCCCTTAAGGGAGGGAATTGATGAGCAGTTCTTC. Protein sequence: CASSPPLREGIDEQFF.

The J gene is TRBJ1-2, the V gene TRBV12-2; the table calls TRBD1, which could not be checked here. TRBV12-2 is described as a pseudogene. The CDR3 totals 18 residues. CDR3 sequence (DNA): TGTGCAAGTCGCTGGGGAGTAGGACAGGGTGAAATTAACTATGGCTACACCTTC. Protein sequence: CASRWGVGQGEINYGYTF.

The count of this clone is one. The rearrangement uses TRBV6-1 and TRBJ2-3, with a weak D call TRBD1 (6 bases). The CDR3 is 16 residues long. Per the germline V gene, CDR1 is MNHNS and CDR2 is SASEGT. Trimming removed 4 bases at V and 3 bases at J, with 17 bases between. CDR3 in DNA: TGTGCCAGCAGTGGTCTCTCCGGGACACTGACAGATACGCAGTATTTT. Translated: CASSGLSGTLTDTQYF.